This T cell receptor (beta chain) came from a study of identical twins (dated by TCRdb to 2015 to 2016). Context from the whole study: To test whether fetal clonotypes persist, the study used deep sequencing on TCR alpha and beta repertoires from monozygotic twins, unrelated adults of various ages, and cord blood. Replicate twin experiments were performed at different times using different library preparation protocols to rule out contamination. The study at large found these results: Because the same donors could not be followed over many years, the conclusions relied on cross-sectional statistical analysis. Invariant T cells such as MAIT and iNKT could partly confound zero-insertion analyses, though diverse VJ usage argued against this for most clonotypes. In monozygotic twins, recombination models systematically underestimated out-of-frame TCR alpha sharing, but the models matched the sharing seen between unrelated individuals. Out-of-frame TCR alpha sequences shared between twins showed an excess of low generation-probability sequences compared with coincidental sharing between unrelated individuals. The excess sharing between twins in beta out-of-frame sequences was weaker because fewer shared sequences reduced the signal-to-noise ratio. Abundant cord blood beta clonotypes carried fewer insertions; young adult naive repertoires showed a weaker similar trend, while memory repertoires showed none.

Every donor in the study was a healthy Caucasian. Three pairs of female monozygotic twins, all aged about 18 to 30 years, made up the twin cohort. CD4+ and CD8+ T cell populations were isolated with positive isolation kits from Invitrogen. This clonotype was detected only a few times. This clone's antigen is unknown. The record has no base qualities; no much larger clone is one base away. Libraries came from 5' RACE. The listed sequencing device is Illumina HiSeq 2000. A universal primer binding site was added through template switching, and the final cDNA carried a unique molecular identifier so that TCR cDNA molecules could be counted accurately. First-strand cDNA for TCR alpha and beta chains was synthesized from specific primers in the conserved constant-segment region. To control for contamination, each cDNA library was double barcoded with a SMART-Mk sample barcode plus Illumina barcodes. TruSeq adapter sequences, together with Illumina sample barcodes, were added in two successive PCR steps. TCR alpha and beta cDNA libraries were sequenced on the Illumina HiSeq platform with custom primers. The paper's data handling went like this. Unique molecular identifiers were extracted from raw reads with MiGEC, and CDR3 positions were determined with MiXCR. Recombination models were inferred per individual with the repgenHMM and IGoR tools using an EM algorithm. Shared clonotype analysis was performed with the tcR package in R, normalizing sharing by the product of cloneset sizes. Out-of-frame nonproductive sequences were analyzed to study raw recombination free of thymic and clonal selection effects. TCRdb trimmed the raw reads at Q25, called clones with MiXCR and kept productive beta chains. Rows merge per CDR3 protein into single entries with the most common DNA and genes. TCRdb's processing, not the study's, gives the V and J calls here. A total of some 300,000 distinct CDR3 sequences appear in this sample, 9% to 15% of them only once. Clones ranked in the top ten supply roughly 7% of the sample.

Inclusive of the bounding cysteine and phenylalanine, the CDR3 is 17 residues long. Only the CDR3 DNA is retained, 51 bases long and in frame from the first base. V and J are trimmed by 2 bases and 4 bases, and the gene matches miss 9 bases of the junction. CDR1 and CDR2, per the germline V gene, are SNHLY and FYNNEI. This sample was shared with a second study, whose subject was yellow fever vaccine responses in identical twins. The second source states: The authors reported that the T cell response to vaccination in identical twins appeared partly convergent and partly personalized. In the study, vaccine-responding T cell clones were precisely tracked in identical twins.

The sequence is built from TRBV2 and TRBJ2-1; TRBD1 agrees with 9 junctional bases. This TCR was sampled from a woman younger than 30 in good health. Source material: CD8+ T cells sorted from blood. The CDR3 is CASSEMVRTGVYNEQFF. The DNA sequence is given as TGTGCCAGCAGTGAAATGGTCCGGACAGGGGTTTACAATGAGCAGTTCTTC.